Each of the 30 T cell receptor beta chains below was sequenced from the same sample in a study of response to subunit inactivated influenza vaccine. One entry per CDR3 protein results from TCRdb running MiXCR on the RT-PCR reads. The table records 500,000 to 600,000 distinct CDR3 sequences, 15% to 20% of them present only once. The sequenced sample was CD4+ T cells sorted from PBMCs, obtained roughly 24 months after vaccination. The source is a man aged 45 to 70 who received an inactivated influenza vaccine.

The rearrangement links TRBV27 to TRBJ2-5; D possibly corresponds to TRBD1 (6 bases). Germline CDR1 and CDR2: MNHEY and SMNVEV (reference sequence). Trimming cost V 7 bases and J 13 bases, with 16 bases left between them. The CDR3 totals 11 residues. CDR3 sequence (DNA): TGTGCCAGCACCTTGAGGGGGATTTCGTACTTC. Residues: CASTLRGISYF.

CDR3 nucleotides: TGTGCCAGCAGCCCTTCGACAATGAACACTGAAGCTTTCTTT. It translates to CASSPSTMNTEAFF. The genes are TRBV5-4 and TRBJ1-1; D uncertain. Germline CDR1 SGHNT, CDR2 YYREEE (reference sequence). This CDR3 has 14 amino acids. V was clipped by 4 bases and J by 0 bases, with 10 bases between them.

This clonotype has a handful of counts. This chain uses TRBV20-1 with TRBJ2-3; D is perhaps TRBD1 (6 bases). CDR1 and CDR2 from the germline V gene are DFQATT and SNEGSKA (reference sequence). Trimming removed 0 bases at V and 1 base at J, with 11 bases between. CDR3 length: 15 residues. CDR3 loop: CSARDAGAGTDTQYF. In DNA, the CDR3 is TGCAGTGCTAGAGATGCAGGGGCCGGCACAGATACGCAGTATTTT.

The sample holds many counts of this clonotype. J is TRBJ1-5 and V is TRBV20-1; 7 bases are shared with TRBD1. V shed 5 bases and J 5 bases; nucleotides not matched to a gene: 6. The CDR3 totals 13 residues. Germline loops: CDR1 DFQATT, CDR2 SNEGSKA (reference sequence). The CDR3 sequence: CSASRQGDQPQHF. CDR3 bases: TGCAGTGCTTCAAGACAGGGCGATCAGCCCCAGCATTTT.

This clonotype was seen repeatedly, ten times or more. This chain connects TRBV3-1 to TRBJ1-2; the D is unclear. CDR3 length: 12 amino acids. Trimming took 4 bases from V and 6 from J, leaving 9 bases between them. Germline V gene lookup returns CDR1 LGHDT and CDR2 YNNKEL (reference sequence). In nucleotides, the CDR3 is TGTGCCAGCAGCCTAGCAAGGGATGGCTACACCTTC. It encodes CASSLARDGYTF.

This clonotype was recorded a few times. V usage is TRBV18 and J usage is TRBJ1-1; perhaps TRBD1 as D (5 bases). The CDR3 is 14 residues long. Trimming removed 6 bases at V and 1 base at J, with 12 bases between. CDR1 is KGHSH and CDR2 is LQKENI in the germline V gene. DNA for the CDR3: TGTGCCAGCTCTGCGGAACAGGAGAACACTGAAGCTTTCTTT. Its protein product is CASSAEQENTEAFF.

The chain couples TRBV12-3 or TRBV12-4 to TRBJ2-1; D perhaps matches TRBD2 (5 bases). V lost 4 bases, J lost 12 bases, and 10 bases lay in between. CDR3 length: 11 amino acids. This CDR3 is CASSSGIGQFF. The CDR3 nucleotides read TGTGCCAGCAGTTCCGGGATTGGGCAGTTCTTC.

This sequence joins TRBV5-1 and TRBJ1-2; weak D call: TRBD1 (6 bases). Trimming shortened V by 4 bases and J by 2 bases, and 12 bases separated the two germline ends. The CDR3 contains 14 residues. Per germline, CDR1 SGHRS and CDR2 YFSETQ. The CDR3 reads CASSRETGNYGYTF. In DNA form, the CDR3 reads TGCGCCAGCAGCCGAGAAACAGGGAACTATGGCTACACCTTC.

This clonotype appeared a few times. The V call is TRBV5-1, the J call TRBJ1-5, with D possibly TRBD1 on 6 matching bases. Trimming removed 0 bases from V and 6 bases from J, with 13 bases in between. Germline V CDR1 and CDR2: SGHRS, YFSETQ. The CDR3 contains 15 residues. The CDR3 bases are TGCGCCAGCAGCTTGGAGGGGGGGTCGGGTCAGCCCCAGCATTTT. Translation: CASSLEGGSGQPQHF.

This clonotype was counted between two and nine times. V and J are TRBV3-1 and TRBJ2-2, with a tentative D call TRBD1 (5 bases). V shed 1 base and J shed 0 bases, with 6 bases lying between them. This CDR3 comprises 15 residues. Germline V CDR1 and CDR2: LGHDT, YNNKEL (reference sequence). The CDR3 DNA reads TGTGCCAGCAGCCAAGGGACATCGAACACCGGGGAGCTGTTTTTT. Residues: CASSQGTSNTGELFF.

The rearrangement joins TRBV5-1 to TRBJ2-7, with D perhaps matching TRBD1 (6 bases). This CDR3 has 15 amino acids. Germline V gene sequence: CDR1 SGHRS, CDR2 YFSETQ. The ends were cut back, 4 bases at V and 4 bases at J, with 18 bases in the middle. CDR3 in amino acids: CASSRLPGQQYEQYF. The CDR3 coding sequence is TGCGCCAGCAGCCGCCTCCCCGGACAGCAATACGAGCAGTACTTC.

This rearrangement joins TRBV20-1 to TRBJ2-7; 12 bases fit TRBD2. CDR1 and CDR2 (germline): DFQATT, SNEGSKA (reference sequence). This CDR3 has 16 residues. The trim removed 4 bases at V and 0 bases at J, leaving 7 bases unmatched. The CDR3 region is CSAKRLAGVISYEQYF. As DNA, the CDR3 is TGCAGTGCTAAACGACTAGCGGGGGTTATCTCCTACGAGCAGTACTTC.

This clonotype was recorded a few times. The chain recombines TRBV20-1 with TRBJ2-1, with 10 positions matching TRBD2. This CDR3 is 15 amino acids long. Germline V CDR1 and CDR2: DFQATT, SNEGSKA (reference sequence). The trim removed 1 base at V and 10 bases at J, leaving 10 bases unmatched. The CDR3 spells CSARAPGLAIKEQFF. DNA for the CDR3: TGCAGTGCTAGAGCGCCGGGACTAGCGATTAAAGAGCAGTTCTTC.

This chain joins TRBV7-8 and TRBJ2-5, with TRBD1 as a possible D gene (5 bases). Germline V CDR1 and CDR2: SGHVS, FQNEAQ. The CDR3 runs 15 residues. V was pared by 5 bases and J by 6 bases, with 19 bases between. For the CDR3, the DNA is TGTGCCAGCAGCGTGCAGGGTACCCGCCGGCAGACCCAGTACTTC. This translates into CASSVQGTRRQTQYF.

The chain carries TRBV2 and TRBJ1-2; the D gene is possibly TRBD1 (6 bases). The germline gives CDR1 SNHLY, CDR2 FYNNEI. The CDR3 contains 13 residues. Trimming cost V 5 bases and J 6 bases, with 13 bases left between them. CDR3 residues: CASSLNRVDGYTF. The CDR3 region has the DNA TGTGCCAGCAGTCTCAACAGGGTCGATGGCTACACCTTC.

The rearrangement joins TRBV4-1 to TRBJ2-7; TRBD1 aligns across 8 bases. Germline CDR1 is MGHRA and CDR2 is YSYEKL. The CDR3 runs to 15 residues. The J segment lost 4 bases and the V segment lost 3 bases, leaving 8 bases of the junction unmatched. This CDR3 is CASSQLGQGRYEQYF. DNA of the CDR3: TGCGCCAGCAGCCAGCTCGGACAGGGTCGGTACGAGCAGTACTTC.

This clonotype showed up just a few times. The gene calls are TRBV20-1 and TRBJ1-5; D remains unclear. Germline CDR1 reads DFQATT; CDR2 reads SNEGSKA (reference sequence). V lost 4 bases and J lost 3, with 13 bases in between. The CDR3 contains 14 residues. The CDR3 DNA sequence: TGCAGTGCTAACGGCCCTACCTCCAATCAGCCCCAGCATTTT. Protein product: CSANGPTSNQPQHF.

The genes are TRBV20-1 and TRBJ2-7; 12 bases are a match to TRBD1. This CDR3 is built from 14 residues. The junction had 6 bases not matched to a gene; V was cut back by 4 bases and J by 5 bases. The germline V gene has CDR1 DFQATT and CDR2 SNEGSKA (reference sequence). CDR3 nucleotides: TGCAGTGCTACCGCCGGGACAGGGGGCAACGAGCAGTACTTC. As protein: CSATAGTGGNEQYF.

This rearrangement joins TRBV12-3 or TRBV12-4 to TRBJ1-4, with D unclear. This CDR3 spans 14 amino acids. V dropped 7 bases and J dropped 0 bases, with 9 bases sitting between them. The CDR3 spells CASTLDATNEKLFF. The DNA of the CDR3 is TGTGCCAGCACCTTAGACGCAACTAATGAAAAACTGTTTTTT.

This clonotype has a handful of counts. V usage is TRBV7-3 and J usage is TRBJ2-2; D remains ambiguous. The V and J ends lost 2 bases and 6 bases respectively, with 10 bases between them. Germline assignment: CDR1 SGHTA and CDR2 FQGTGA. There are 14 residues in the CDR3. For the CDR3, the DNA is TGTGCCAGCAGCTTAGGATCGGTCCCCGGGGAGCTGTTTTTT. This codes for CASSLGSVPGELFF.

The chain carries TRBV5-1 and TRBJ2-3; 7 bases are a match to TRBD1. V lost 5 bases and J lost 4; bases outside the gene matches: 7. The CDR3 sequence is 14 residues long. The germline V gene has CDR1 SGHRS and CDR2 YFSETQ. CDR3 DNA sequence: TGCGCCAGCAGTCCGGACAGGTCCCCAGATACGCAGTATTTT. It yields the protein CASSPDRSPDTQYF. Full variable domain (rest looked up from reference TRBV5-1 and TRBJ2-3): KAGVTQTPRYLIKTRGQQVTLSCSPISGHRSVSWYQQTPGQGLQFLFEYFSETQRNKGNFPGRFSGRQFSNSRSEMNVSTLELGDSALYLCASSPDRSPDTQYFGPGTRLTVL.

V usage is TRBV6-6 and J usage is TRBJ1-5, with 7 positions matching TRBD1. The CDR3 has 12 amino acids. Losses at the gene ends were 8 bases for V and 5 bases for J; bases not matched to a gene: 3. Germline CDR1 and CDR2: MNHNY and SVGAGI (reference sequence). CDR3 nucleotides: TGTGCCAGCGGACAGGTTTATCAGCCCCAGCATTTT. Translation: CASGQVYQPQHF.

The chain employs TRBV7-2 and TRBJ2-2, with TRBD2 as a possible D gene (6 bases). The CDR3 contains 17 residues. CDR1 is SGHTA and CDR2 is FQGNSA in the germline V gene. Trimming shortened V by 0 bases and J by 4 bases, and 15 bases separated the two germline ends. This CDR3 is CASSLAVALASTGELFF. In DNA, the CDR3 is TGTGCCAGCAGCTTAGCGGTTGCTCTAGCGAGCACCGGGGAGCTGTTTTTT. Drawing the rest from reference TRBV7-2 and TRBJ2-2, the complete variable domain is GAGVSQSPSNKVTEKGKDVELRCDPISGHTALYWYRQSLGQGLEFLIYFQGNSAPDKSGLPSDRFSAERTGGSVSTLTIQRTQQEDSAVYLCASSLAVALASTGELFFGEGSRLTVL.

This clonotype occurred many times. The rearrangement links TRBV10-3 to TRBJ1-1; D is ambiguous. This CDR3 has 13 residues. The ends were cut back, 0 bases at V and 10 bases at J, with 12 bases in the middle. CDR1 is ENHRY, CDR2 SYGVKD, per germline. DNA for the CDR3: TGTGCCATCAGTGAGTCATCTCGGGCGAGAGCTTTCTTT. Translated: CAISESSRARAFF.

This clonotype turned up a few times. The chain combines TRBV7-2 with TRBJ1-6, with TRBD1 as a possible D gene (6 bases). This CDR3 has 14 residues. The V gene lost 5 bases and the J gene lost 6 bases, with 11 bases spanning the gap. CDR1 is SGHTA, CDR2 FQGNSA, per germline. The CDR3 is CASSQGTSNSPLHF. The DNA of the CDR3 is TGTGCCAGCAGCCAGGGGACGAGTAATTCACCCCTCCACTTT. Full variable domain (missing parts from reference TRBV7-2 and TRBJ1-6): GAGVSQSPSNKVTEKGKDVELRCDPISGHTALYWYRQSLGQGLEFLIYFQGNSAPDKSGLPSDRFSAERTGGSVSTLTIQRTQQEDSAVYLCASSQGTSNSPLHFGNGTRLTVT.

This clonotype was seen a few times. The chain is built from TRBV21-1 and TRBJ1-6. TRBV21-1 has pseudogene status. The CDR3 is 17 amino acids. This chain's CDR3 is CASSKDGPSSYNSPLHF. The CDR3 region has the DNA TGTGCCAGCAGCAAAGACGGGCCGAGCTCCTATAATTCACCCCTCCACTTT.

The chain carries TRBV5-1 and TRBJ1-3; D is unresolved. Germline V gene sequence: CDR1 SGHRS, CDR2 YFSETQ. V shed 4 bases and J shed 0 bases, with 8 bases lying between them. There are 14 residues in the CDR3. CDR3 DNA: TGCGCCAGCAGCGTTGACCGCTCTGGAAACACCATATATTTT. Protein sequence: CASSVDRSGNTIYF.

The genes are TRBV5-1 and TRBJ2-7, with 7 bases aligning to TRBD1. The CDR3 is 15 amino acids. Germline values: CDR1 SGHRS, CDR2 YFSETQ. The V gene end was trimmed by 1 base and the J gene end by 2 bases; junction bases not matched to a gene: 6. CDR3 amino acids: CASSLSVTGTYEQYF. As DNA, the CDR3 is TGCGCCAGCAGCTTGTCTGTGACAGGGACCTACGAGCAGTACTTC.

This clonotype was seen ten or more times. The chain is built from TRBV12-3 or TRBV12-4 and TRBJ1-5; possibly TRBD1 for D (6 bases). The CDR3 length is 15 residues. V shed 6 bases and J shed 7 bases, with 19 bases lying between them. The CDR3 here is CASSSAGTFGQPQHF. Here the CDR3 DNA reads TGTGCCAGCAGCTCCGCCGGGACATTTGGGCAGCCCCAGCATTTT.

This clonotype was counted ten times or more. The chain couples TRBV20-1 to TRBJ2-7; 11 bases map to TRBD1. Germline CDR1 DFQATT, CDR2 SNEGSKA (reference sequence). V shed 5 bases, J shed 6 bases, and the junction held 3 bases outside the gene matches. The CDR3 contains 12 residues. For the CDR3, the DNA is TGCAGTGCTTCCGGGACAGGGGGCGAGCAGTACTTC. This gives the protein CSASGTGGEQYF.